This T cell receptor (beta chain) originates from a study of neurological immune-mediated disorders. Study observations and caveats: Falling below healthy controls, multiple sclerosis showed the least TCR clonal expansion, while HTLV-1-associated myelopathy showed the most.

Synthesis of cDNA was accomplished via 5'RACE employing 10-nucleotide random UMIs. The yield of each sequencing run was over 180 million TCR-beta sequences from 15-18 subjects. Each CDR3 protein gets one entry after TCRdb re-called the 5' RACE reads with MiXCR. This sample has around 48,000 distinct CDR3 sequences, with approximately 10% found just once. Of note for this clonotype: Its target is not known.

The germline CDR1 and CDR2 sequences are MGHRA and YSYEKL. Trimming cost V 0 bases and J 5 bases, with 11 bases left between them. This CDR3 is 14 amino acids long. Sequenced sample: PBMCs. The origin of this receptor is a woman in her forties with HTLV-1-associated myelopathy (HAM/TSP). The chain uses TRBV4-1 and TRBJ2-7; D is perhaps TRBD1 (5 bases). For the CDR3, the DNA is TGCGCCAGCAGCCAAGAACGGCAGGGAAACGAGCAGTACTTC. It translates to CASSQERQGNEQYF.